This paragraph reports one TCR beta chain. The antigen is unknown. The CDR3 is made up of 15 amino acids. V was trimmed by 6 bases and J by 6 bases, leaving 17 bases between them. From germline, CDR1 is SNHLY and CDR2 FYNNEI. TCRdb itself ran the 5' RACE reads through MiXCR, one entry per CDR3 protein. This table holds over 300,000 distinct CDR3 sequences, around 6.8% found once. The data were taken from a study of T cells after yellow fever vaccination. Study-wide points: Secondary responses were weaker yet peaked faster, day 5 versus 15. Reappearance after the booster was seen for most primary-vaccination clones, at roughly 96% CD4 and about 90% CD8.

The source is a man between 18 and 29 years old who received the YFV17D yellow fever vaccine. The chain recombines TRBV2 with TRBJ2-2; D is possibly TRBD2 (7 bases). The source was PBMCs, collected 45 days after the first yellow fever vaccination. In DNA form, the CDR3 reads TGTGCCAGCAGGATGGGGGGGGCGAAGTCCGGGGAGCTGTTTTTT. It is translated as CASRMGGAKSGELFF.